The T cell receptor (beta chain) under discussion was sequenced for a study of control samples from healthy donors and cancer patients. Germline V gene data show CDR1 as SGHTS and CDR2 as YDEGEE. The CDR3 sequence is 17 residues long. V was pared by 1 base and J by 0 bases, with 14 bases between. Clones were read by immunoSEQ multiplex PCR, and TCRdb kept only the in-frame ones, dropping some. This sample has some 150,000 clones, with just over 90% found just once. Sequenced: blood. The sequence was obtained from a woman aged 55-70 years in good health. This chain links TRBV5-8 with TRBJ2-1; unclear D gene. The CDR3 sequence: CASSLNWGISSYNEQFF. The CDR3 nucleotides are TGTGCCAGCAGCTTGAATTGGGGAATTAGCTCCTACAATGAGCAGTTCTTC.